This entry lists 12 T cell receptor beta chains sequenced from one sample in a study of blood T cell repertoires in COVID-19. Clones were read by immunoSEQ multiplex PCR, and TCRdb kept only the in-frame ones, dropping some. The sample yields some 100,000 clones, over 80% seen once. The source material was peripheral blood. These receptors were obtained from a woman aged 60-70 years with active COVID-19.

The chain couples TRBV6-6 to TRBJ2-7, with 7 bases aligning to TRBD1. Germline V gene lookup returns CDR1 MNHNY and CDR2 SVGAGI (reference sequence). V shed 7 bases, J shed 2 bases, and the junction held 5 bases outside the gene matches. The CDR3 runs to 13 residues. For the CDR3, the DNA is TGTGCCAGCACTGTGACAGGGACCTACGAGCAGTACTTC. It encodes CASTVTGTYEQYF.

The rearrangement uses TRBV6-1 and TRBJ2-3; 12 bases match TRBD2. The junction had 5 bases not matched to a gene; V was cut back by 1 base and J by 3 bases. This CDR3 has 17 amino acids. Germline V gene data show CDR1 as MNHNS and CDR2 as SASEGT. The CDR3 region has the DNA TGTGCCAGCAGTGAAGGTGTCGGGACTAGCGGGACAGATACGCAGTATTTT. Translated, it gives CASSEGVGTSGTDTQYF.

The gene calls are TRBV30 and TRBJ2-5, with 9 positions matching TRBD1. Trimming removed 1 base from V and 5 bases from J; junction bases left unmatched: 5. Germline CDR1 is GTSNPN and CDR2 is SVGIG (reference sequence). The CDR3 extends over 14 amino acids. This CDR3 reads CAWSGDRAGETQYF. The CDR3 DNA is TGTGCCTGGAGTGGGGACAGGGCGGGCGAGACCCAGTACTTC.

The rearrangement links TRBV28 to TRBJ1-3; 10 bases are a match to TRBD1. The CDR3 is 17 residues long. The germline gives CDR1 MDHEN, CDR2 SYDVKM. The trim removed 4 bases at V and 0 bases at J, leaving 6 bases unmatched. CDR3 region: CASSSQTGGDSGNTIYF. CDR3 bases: TGTGCCAGCAGTTCTCAGACAGGGGGCGACTCTGGAAACACCATATATTTT.

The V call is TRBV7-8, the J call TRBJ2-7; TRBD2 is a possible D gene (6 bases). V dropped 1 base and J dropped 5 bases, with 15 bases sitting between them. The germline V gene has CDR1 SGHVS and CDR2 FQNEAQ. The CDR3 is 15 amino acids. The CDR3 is CASSLGRGGSDEQYF. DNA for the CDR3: TGTGCCAGCAGCTTAGGGAGGGGAGGTAGTGACGAGCAGTACTTC.

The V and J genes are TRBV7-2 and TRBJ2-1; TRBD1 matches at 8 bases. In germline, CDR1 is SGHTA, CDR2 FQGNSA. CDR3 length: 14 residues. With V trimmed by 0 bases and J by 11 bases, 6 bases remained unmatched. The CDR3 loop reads CASSLARTGYQQFF. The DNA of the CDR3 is TGTGCCAGCAGCTTAGCAAGGACAGGGTACCAGCAGTTCTTC.

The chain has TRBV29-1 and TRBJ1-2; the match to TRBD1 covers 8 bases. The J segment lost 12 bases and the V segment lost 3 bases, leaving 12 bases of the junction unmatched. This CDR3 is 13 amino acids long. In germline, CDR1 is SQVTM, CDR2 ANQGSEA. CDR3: CSVEDREERGDTF. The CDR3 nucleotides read TGCAGCGTTGAGGACAGGGAGGAACGTGGTGACACCTTC.

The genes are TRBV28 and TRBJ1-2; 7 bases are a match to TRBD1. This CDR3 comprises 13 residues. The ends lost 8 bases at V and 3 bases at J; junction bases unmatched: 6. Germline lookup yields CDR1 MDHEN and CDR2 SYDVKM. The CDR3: CASRSGQYYGYTF. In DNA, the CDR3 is TGTGCCAGCCGTTCGGGACAGTACTATGGCTACACCTTC.

The CDR3: CASSPRTGGTGELFF. The CDR3 DNA reads as TGTGCCAGCAGCCCTAGGACAGGGGGCACCGGGGAGCTGTTTTTT. The V gene is TRBV7-9, the J gene TRBJ2-2; 10 nucleotides agree with TRBD1. The germline CDR1 and CDR2 sequences are SEHNR and FQNEAQ (reference sequence). J lost 4 bases, V lost 5 bases, and 4 bases had no gene match. The CDR3 consists of 15 residues.

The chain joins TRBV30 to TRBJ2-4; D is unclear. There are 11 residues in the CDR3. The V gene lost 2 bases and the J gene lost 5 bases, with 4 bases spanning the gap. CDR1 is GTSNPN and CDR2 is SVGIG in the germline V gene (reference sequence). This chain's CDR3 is CAWSTENIQYF. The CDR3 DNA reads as TGTGCCTGGAGTACGGAAAACATTCAGTACTTC.

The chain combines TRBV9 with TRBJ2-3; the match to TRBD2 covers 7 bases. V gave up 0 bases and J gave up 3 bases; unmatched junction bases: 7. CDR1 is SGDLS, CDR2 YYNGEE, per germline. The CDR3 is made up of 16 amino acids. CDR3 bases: TGTGCCAGCAGCGTAGCCCCAGCGGGGAGAACAGATACGCAGTATTTT. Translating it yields CASSVAPAGRTDTQYF. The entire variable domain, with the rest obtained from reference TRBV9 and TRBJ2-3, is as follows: DSGVTQTPKHLITATGQRVTLRCSPRSGDLSVYWYQQSLDQGLQFLIQYYNGEERAKGNILERFSAQQFPDLHSELNLSSLELGDSALYFCASSVAPAGRTDTQYFGPGTRLTVL.

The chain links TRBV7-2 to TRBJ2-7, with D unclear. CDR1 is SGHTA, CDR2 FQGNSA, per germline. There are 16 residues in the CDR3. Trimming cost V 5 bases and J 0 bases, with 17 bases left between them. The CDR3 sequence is CASSPTLAVSSYEQYF. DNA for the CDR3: TGTGCCAGCAGCCCCACATTGGCGGTTAGCTCCTACGAGCAGTACTTC.